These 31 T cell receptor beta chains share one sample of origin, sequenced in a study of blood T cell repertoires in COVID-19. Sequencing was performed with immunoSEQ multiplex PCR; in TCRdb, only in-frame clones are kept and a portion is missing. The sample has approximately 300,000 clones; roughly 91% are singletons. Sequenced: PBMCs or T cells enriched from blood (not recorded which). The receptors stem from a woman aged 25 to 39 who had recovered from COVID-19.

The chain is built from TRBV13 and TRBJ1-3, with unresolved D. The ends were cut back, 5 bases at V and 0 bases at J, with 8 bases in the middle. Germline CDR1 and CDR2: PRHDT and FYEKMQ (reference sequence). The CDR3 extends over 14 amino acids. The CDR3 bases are TGTGCCAGCAGCCCGGGATACTCTGGAAACACCATATATTTT. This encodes CASSPGYSGNTIYF.

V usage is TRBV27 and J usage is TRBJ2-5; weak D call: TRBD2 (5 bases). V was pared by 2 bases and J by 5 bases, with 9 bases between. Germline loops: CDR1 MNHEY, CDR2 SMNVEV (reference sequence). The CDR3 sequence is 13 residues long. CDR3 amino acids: CASSLLGVETQYF. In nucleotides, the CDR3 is TGTGCCAGCAGTTTACTCGGGGTGGAGACCCAGTACTTC.

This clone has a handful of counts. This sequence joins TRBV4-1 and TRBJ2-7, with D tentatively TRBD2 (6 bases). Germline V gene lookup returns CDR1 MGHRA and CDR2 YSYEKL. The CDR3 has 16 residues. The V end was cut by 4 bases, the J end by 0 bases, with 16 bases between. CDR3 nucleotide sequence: TGCGCCAGCAGCCGATTACCCGGGAGTATCTCCTACGAGCAGTACTTC. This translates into CASSRLPGSISYEQYF.

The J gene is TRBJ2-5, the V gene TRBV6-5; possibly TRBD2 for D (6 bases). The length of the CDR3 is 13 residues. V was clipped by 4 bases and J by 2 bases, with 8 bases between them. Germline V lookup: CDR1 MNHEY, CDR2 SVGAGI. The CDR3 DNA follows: TGTGCCAGCAGTTTGGGACTGCAAGAGACCCAGTACTTC. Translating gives CASSLGLQETQYF.

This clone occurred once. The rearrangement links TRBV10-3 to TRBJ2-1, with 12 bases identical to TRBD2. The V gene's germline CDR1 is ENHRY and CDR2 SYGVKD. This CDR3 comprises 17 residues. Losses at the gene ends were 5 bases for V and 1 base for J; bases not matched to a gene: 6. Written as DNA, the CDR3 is TGTGCCATCAGTTGGACTAGCGGGGCCCAATCCTACAATGAGCAGTTCTTC. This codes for CAISWTSGAQSYNEQFF.

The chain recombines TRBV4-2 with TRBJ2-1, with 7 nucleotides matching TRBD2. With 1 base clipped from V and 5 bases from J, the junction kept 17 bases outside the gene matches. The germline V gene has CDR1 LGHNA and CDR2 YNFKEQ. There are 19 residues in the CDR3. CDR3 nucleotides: TGTGCCAGCAGCCAAGTTGGGGCGAGTATTATTGGGAGGGACAATGAGCAGTTCTTC. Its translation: CASSQVGASIIGRDNEQFF.

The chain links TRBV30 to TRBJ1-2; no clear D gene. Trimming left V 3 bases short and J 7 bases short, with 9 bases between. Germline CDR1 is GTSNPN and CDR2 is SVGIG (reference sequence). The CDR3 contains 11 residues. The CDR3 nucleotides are TGTGCCTGGAGGGCGGTTGGTGGCTACACCTTC. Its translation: CAWRAVGGYTF.

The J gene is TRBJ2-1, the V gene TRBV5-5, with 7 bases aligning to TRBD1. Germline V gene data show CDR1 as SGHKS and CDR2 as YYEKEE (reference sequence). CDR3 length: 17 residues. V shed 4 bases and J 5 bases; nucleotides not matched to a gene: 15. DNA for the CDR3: TGTGCCAGCAGCGTCCCTAGGGGGACAGCATTCCACAATGAGCAGTTCTTC. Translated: CASSVPRGTAFHNEQFF.

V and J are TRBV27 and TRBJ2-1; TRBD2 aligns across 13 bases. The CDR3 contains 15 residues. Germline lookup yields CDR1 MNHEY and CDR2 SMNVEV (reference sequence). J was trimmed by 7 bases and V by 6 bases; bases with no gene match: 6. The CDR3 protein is CASRPGLAGVNEQFF. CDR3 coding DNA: TGTGCCAGCAGACCAGGACTAGCGGGAGTTAATGAGCAGTTCTTC.

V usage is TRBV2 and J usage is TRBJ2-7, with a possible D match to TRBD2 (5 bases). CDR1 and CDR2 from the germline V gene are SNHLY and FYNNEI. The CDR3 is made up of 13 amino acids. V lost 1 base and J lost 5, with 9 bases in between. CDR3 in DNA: TGTGCCAGCAGTGAAGGGCTAGCCCACGAGCAGTACTTC. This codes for CASSEGLAHEQYF.

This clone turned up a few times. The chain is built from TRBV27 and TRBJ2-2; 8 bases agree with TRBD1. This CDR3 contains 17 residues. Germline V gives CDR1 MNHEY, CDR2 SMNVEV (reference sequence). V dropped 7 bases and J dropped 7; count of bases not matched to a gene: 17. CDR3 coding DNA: TGTGCCAGCACCCCGGGTACGACAGGGGAGAATGGCGGGGAGCTGTTTTTT. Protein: CASTPGTTGENGGELFF.

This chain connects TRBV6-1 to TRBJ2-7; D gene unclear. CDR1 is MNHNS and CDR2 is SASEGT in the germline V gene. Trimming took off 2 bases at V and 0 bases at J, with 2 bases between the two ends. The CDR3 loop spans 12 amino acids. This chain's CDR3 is CASSEYSYEQYF. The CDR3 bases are TGTGCCAGCAGTGAATACTCCTACGAGCAGTACTTC.

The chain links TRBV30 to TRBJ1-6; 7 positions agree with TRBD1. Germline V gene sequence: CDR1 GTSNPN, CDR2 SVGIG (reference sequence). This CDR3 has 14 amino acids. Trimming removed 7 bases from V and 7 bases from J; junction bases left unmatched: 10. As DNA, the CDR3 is TGTGCCTCCAAGCCGGGACAGTTCAATTCACCCCTCCACTTT. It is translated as CASKPGQFNSPLHF.

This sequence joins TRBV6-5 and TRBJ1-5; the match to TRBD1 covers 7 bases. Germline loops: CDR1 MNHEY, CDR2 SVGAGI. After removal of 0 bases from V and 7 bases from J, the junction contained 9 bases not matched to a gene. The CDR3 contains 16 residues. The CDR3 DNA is TGTGCCAGCAGTTACTCCGGGACAGTGGGGGGACAGCCCCAGCATTTT. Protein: CASSYSGTVGGQPQHF.

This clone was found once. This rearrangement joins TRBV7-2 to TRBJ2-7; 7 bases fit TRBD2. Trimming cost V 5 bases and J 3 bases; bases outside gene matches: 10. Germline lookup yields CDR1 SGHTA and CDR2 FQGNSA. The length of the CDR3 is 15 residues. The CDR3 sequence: CASSARSGSSYEQYF. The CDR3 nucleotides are TGTGCCAGCAGCGCGCGTAGCGGGTCAAGCTACGAGCAGTACTTC.

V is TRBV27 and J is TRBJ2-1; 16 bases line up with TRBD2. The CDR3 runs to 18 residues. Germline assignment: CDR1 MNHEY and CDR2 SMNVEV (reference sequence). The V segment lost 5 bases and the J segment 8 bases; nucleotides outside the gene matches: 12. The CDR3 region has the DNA TGTGCCAGCAGTCAGGGGACTAGCGGGAGGGCCTTTTCATATGAGCAGTTCTTC. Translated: CASSQGTSGRAFSYEQFF.

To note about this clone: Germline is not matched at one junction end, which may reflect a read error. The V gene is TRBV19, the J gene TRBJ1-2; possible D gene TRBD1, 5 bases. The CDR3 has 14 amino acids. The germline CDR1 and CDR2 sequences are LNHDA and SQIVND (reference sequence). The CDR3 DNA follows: TGTGCCAGTAGTATGAGCCCCACAGGACCCCGATTGGCCTTC. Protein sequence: CASSMSPTGPRLAF.

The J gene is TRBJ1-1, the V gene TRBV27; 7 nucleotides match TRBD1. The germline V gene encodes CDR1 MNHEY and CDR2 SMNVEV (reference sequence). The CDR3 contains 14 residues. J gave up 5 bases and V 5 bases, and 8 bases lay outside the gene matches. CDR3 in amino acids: CASSPGQAGTEAFF. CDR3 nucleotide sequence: TGTGCCAGCAGTCCCGGACAGGCAGGGACTGAAGCTTTCTTT.

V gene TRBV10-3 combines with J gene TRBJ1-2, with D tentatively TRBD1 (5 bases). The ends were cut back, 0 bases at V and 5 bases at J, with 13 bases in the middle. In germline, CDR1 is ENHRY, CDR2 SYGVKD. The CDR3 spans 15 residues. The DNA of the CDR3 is TGTGCCATCAGTGAGTCCACGACAGTGGAGTATGGCTACACCTTC. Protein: CAISESTTVEYGYTF.

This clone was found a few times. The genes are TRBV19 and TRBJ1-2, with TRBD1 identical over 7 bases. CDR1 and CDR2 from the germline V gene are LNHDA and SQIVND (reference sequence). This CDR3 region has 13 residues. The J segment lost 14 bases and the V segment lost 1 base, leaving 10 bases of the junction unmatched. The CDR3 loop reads CASSIGLGQAGTF. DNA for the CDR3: TGTGCCAGTAGTATAGGCCTTGGACAGGCGGGGACCTTC. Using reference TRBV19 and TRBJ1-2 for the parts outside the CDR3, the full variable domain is DGGITQSPKYLFRKEGQNVTLSCEQNLNHDAMYWYRQDPGQGLRLIYYSQIVNDFQKGDIAEGYSVSREKKESFPLTVTSAQKNPTAFYLCASSIGLGQAGTFGSGTRLTVV.

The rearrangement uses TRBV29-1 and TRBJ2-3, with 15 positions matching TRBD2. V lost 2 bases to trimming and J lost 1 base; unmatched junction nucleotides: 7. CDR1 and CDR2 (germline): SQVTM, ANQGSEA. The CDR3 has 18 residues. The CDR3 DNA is TGCAGCGTTGAACGGGGGACTAGCGGGAGGAAGGGCACAGATACGCAGTATTTT. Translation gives CSVERGTSGRKGTDTQYF.

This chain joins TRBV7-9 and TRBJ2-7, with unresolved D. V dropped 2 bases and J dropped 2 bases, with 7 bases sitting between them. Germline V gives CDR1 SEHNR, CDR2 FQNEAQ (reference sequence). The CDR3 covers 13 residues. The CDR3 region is CASSLISAYEQYF. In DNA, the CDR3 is TGTGCCAGCAGCTTAATCTCCGCCTACGAGCAGTACTTC.

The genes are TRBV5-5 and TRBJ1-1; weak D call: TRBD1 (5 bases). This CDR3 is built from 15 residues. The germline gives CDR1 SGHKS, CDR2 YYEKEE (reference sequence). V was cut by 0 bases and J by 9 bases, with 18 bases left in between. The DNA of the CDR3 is TGTGCCAGCAGCTTGGACGGGACTTTAGCCGATAAAGCTTTCTTT. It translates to CASSLDGTLADKAFF.

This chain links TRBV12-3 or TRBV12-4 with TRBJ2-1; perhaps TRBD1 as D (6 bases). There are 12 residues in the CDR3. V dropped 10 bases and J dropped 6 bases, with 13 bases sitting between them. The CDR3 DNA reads TGTGCCACGAGGACAGATAGCAATGAGCAGTTCTTC. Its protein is CATRTDSNEQFF.

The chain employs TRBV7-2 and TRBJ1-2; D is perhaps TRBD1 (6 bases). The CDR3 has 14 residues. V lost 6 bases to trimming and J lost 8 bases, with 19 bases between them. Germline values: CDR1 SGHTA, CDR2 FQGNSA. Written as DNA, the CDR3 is TGTGCCAGCAGTCACGCAGGGGTCTGGCAGGGCTACACCTTC. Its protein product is CASSHAGVWQGYTF.

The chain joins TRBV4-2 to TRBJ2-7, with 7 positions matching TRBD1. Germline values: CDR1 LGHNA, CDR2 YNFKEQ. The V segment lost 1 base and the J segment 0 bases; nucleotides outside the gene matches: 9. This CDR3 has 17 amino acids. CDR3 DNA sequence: TGTGCCAGCAGCCAAGCGGTGGGACAGTCCTTCTCCTACGAGCAGTACTTC. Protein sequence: CASSQAVGQSFSYEQYF.

This CDR3 is CATSMPPASGQIPWDYEQYF. CDR3 nucleotides: TGTGCCACCAGCATGCCCCCGGCAAGCGGGCAAATACCCTGGGACTACGAGCAGTACTTC. The chain couples TRBV15 to TRBJ2-7; D is possibly TRBD2 (6 bases). The V gene lost 4 bases and the J gene lost 3 bases, with 31 bases spanning the gap. CDR1 is LNHNV and CDR2 is YYDKDF in the germline V gene (reference sequence). There are 20 residues in the CDR3.

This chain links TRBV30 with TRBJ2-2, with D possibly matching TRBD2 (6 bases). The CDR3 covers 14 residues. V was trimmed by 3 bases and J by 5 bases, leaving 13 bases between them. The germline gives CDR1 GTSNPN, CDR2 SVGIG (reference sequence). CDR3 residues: CAWSWRGVTGELFF. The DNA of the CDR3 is TGTGCCTGGAGCTGGAGGGGAGTAACCGGGGAGCTGTTTTTT.

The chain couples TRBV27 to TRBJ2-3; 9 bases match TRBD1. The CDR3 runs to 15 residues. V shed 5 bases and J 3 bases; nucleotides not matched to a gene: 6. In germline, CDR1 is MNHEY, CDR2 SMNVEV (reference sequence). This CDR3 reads CASSAPGQGTDTQYF. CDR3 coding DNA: TGTGCCAGCAGTGCTCCGGGACAGGGAACAGATACGCAGTATTTT.

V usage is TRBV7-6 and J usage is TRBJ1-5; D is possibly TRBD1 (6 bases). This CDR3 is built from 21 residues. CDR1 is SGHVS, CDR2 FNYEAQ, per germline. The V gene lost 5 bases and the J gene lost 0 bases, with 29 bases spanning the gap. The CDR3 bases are TGTGCCAGCAGCCCATCTGCATTAGGACAGAAAACTACCTATAGCAATCAGCCCCAGCATTTT. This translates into CASSPSALGQKTTYSNQPQHF. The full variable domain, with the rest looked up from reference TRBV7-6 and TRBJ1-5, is GAGVSQSPRYKVTKRGQDVALRCDPISGHVSLYWYRQALGQGPEFLTYFNYEAQQDKSGLPNDRFSAERPEGSISTLTIQRTEQRDSAMYRCASSPSALGQKTTYSNQPQHFGDGTRLSIL.

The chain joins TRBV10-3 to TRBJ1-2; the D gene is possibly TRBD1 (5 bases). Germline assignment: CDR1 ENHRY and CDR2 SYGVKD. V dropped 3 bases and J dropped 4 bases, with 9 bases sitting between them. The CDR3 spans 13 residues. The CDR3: CAISEWGGYGYTF. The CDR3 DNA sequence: TGTGCCATCAGTGAATGGGGCGGCTATGGCTACACCTTC.